One T cell receptor (beta chain) is described in this entry. Its antigen is unknown. No qualities accompany the bases; no much larger clone lies one base away. This specimen comes from a study of Ad26.COV2.S vaccination and SARS-CoV-2 variants (TCRdb year 2021). For the wider study: Donors in the vaccine arm were drawn from COV1001, a multicentre, randomized, double-blind, placebo-controlled phase I-IIa trial testing Ad26.COV2.S in healthy adults. Ad26.COV2.S was administered intramuscularly at 5 x 10^10 or 1 x 10^11 viral particles, either as a single shot or as two shots given 56 days apart. The specificity and breadth of SARS-CoV-2-reactive T cell receptors after Ad26.COV2.S vaccination were assessed by TCRbeta repertoire sequencing. A total of some 30 samples were included in the TCR-sequenced set, comprising roughly 20 Ad26.COV2.S vaccine recipients, 5 placebo recipients and 8 SARS-CoV-2 convalescent individuals. Trial participants were randomized into five groups of five, in which low-dose or high-dose Ad26.COV2.S was given once or twice, or placebo was given on both occasions. Investigators did not know the trial group allocation while performing experiments and assessing outcomes. The paper's findings and limits, for the study overall: Vaccine and placebo recipients had comparable non-spike TCR breadth, which fits with the vaccine containing only spike. After vaccination, spike-specific CD8+ and CD4+ T cell responses were reported to show substantial breadth. It was noted by the authors that total T cell responses may have been underestimated by the TCR breadth and depth analyses. The study lacked the statistical power to compare responses across vaccine doses or regimens. Compared with placebo recipients, Ad26.COV2.S recipients showed higher spike-specific TCR breadth (P = 0.0014).

This sample's treatment or condition label indicates: over 15 received Ad26.COV2.S at low or high dose, single or two shots; roughly 5 received placebo; per-sample allocation not given. Repertoires of vaccine and placebo recipients were sequenced from samples collected on day 63 after the first injection. Between 29 July and 7 August 2020, Cohort 1b enrolled approximately 26 adults aged 18-55 years at one site in Boston, USA. Ad26.COV2.S was a replication-incompetent adenovirus type 26 vector expressing a prefusion-stabilized SARS-CoV-2 spike protein from the original Wuhan strain. In the germline V gene, CDR1 corresponds to SGHRS and CDR2 to YFSETQ. V trim: 0 bases; J trim: 1 base; unmatched bases: 6. From its cysteine to its phenylalanine, the CDR3 spans 16 amino acids. Only CDR3 DNA is held: 48 bases, read in frame from base 1. The immunoSEQ Assay was the method used to sequence TCRbeta CDR3 regions. After extraction, genomic DNA underwent amplification by bias-controlled multiplex PCR, followed by high-throughput sequencing. The authors' analysis ran thus. To quantify the absolute abundance of each unique TCRbeta CDR3 region, sequences were collapsed and filtered. T cell fraction was estimated by normalization of TCRbeta template counts to usable DNA, with usable DNA being measured through amplification of reference genes present in all nucleated cells. Repertoire TCRs were annotated as SARS-CoV-2-specific by exact matching of V gene, CDR3 amino acid sequence and J gene to a known reactive TCR set. The reference SARS-CoV-2 TCR set was derived from MIRA and filtered for enrichment in COVID-19-positive ImmuneCODE repertoires, a step that removed public or cross-reactive TCRs. Drawing on the MIRA antigens, annotated TCRs were analysed further at the level of specific ORF or position within ORF. Depth was the summed frequency of annotated unique rearrangements, while breadth was defined as annotated unique rearrangements over total unique productive rearrangements. TCR breadth was compared between groups using two-sided Wilcoxon rank-sum tests. As stored in TCRdb, this immuneACCESS dataset retains in-frame rearrangements with V and J assigned. A fraction of the clones does not appear; measured against another copy, unresolved V genes explain less than half of the discrepancy, and the remainder lacks a known reason. V and J calls and clone size come straight from that table; D and trimming were deduced from the DNA. In this sample the table shows fewer than 500,000 clones, about 92% of which occur a single time. Less than 4.5% of the sample is taken by the ten largest.

This chain is built from TRBV5-1 and TRBJ1-1; the central 7 bases match TRBD1. Sequences were derived from peripheral blood, sampled in a trial of Ad26.COV2.S vaccine versus placebo. The origin of this receptor is a person aged 18 to 59 who received the Ad26.COV2.S COVID-19 vaccine or a placebo. The CDR3 loop reads CASSLEGGGRNTEAFF. The sequenced DNA: TGCGCCAGCAGCTTGGAAGGGGGCGGGAGGAACACTGAAGCTTTCTTT. With all but the CDR3 taken from the reference TRBV5-1 and TRBJ1-1 genes, the full variable domain is: KAGVTQTPRYLIKTRGQQVTLSCSPISGHRSVSWYQQTPGQGLQFLFEYFSETQRNKGNFPGRFSGRQFSNSRSEMNVSTLELGDSALYLCASSLEGGGRNTEAFFGQGTRLTVV.